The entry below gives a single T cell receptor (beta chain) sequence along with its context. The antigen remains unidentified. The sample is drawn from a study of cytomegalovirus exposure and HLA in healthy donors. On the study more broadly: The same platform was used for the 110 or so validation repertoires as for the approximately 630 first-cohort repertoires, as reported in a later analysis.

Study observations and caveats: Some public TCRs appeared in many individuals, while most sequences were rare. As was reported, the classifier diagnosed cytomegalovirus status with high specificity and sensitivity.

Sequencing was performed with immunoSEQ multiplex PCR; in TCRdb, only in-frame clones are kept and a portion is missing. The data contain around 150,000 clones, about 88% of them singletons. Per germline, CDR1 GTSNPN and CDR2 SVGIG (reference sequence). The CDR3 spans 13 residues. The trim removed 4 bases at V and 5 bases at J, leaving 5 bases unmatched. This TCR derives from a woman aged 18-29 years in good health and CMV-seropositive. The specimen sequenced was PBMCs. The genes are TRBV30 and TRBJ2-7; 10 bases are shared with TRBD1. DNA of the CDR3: TGTGCCTGGATAGGACAGGGGGGCAACGAGCAGTACTTC. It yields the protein CAWIGQGGNEQYF.